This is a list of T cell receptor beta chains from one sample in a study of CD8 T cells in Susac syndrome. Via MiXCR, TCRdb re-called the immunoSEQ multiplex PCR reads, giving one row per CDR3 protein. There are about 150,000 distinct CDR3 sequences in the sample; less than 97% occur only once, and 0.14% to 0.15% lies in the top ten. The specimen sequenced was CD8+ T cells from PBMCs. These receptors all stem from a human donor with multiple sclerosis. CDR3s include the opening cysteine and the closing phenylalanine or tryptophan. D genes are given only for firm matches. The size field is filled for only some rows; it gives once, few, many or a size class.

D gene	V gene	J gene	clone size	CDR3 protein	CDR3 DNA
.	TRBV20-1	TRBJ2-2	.	CSARDELANTGELFF	TGCAGTGCTAGAGATGAGCTAGCGAACACCGGGGAGCTGTTTTTT
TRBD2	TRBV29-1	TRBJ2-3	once	CSVASGGSTDTQYF	TGCAGCGTTGCAAGCGGGGGTAGCACAGATACGCAGTATTTT
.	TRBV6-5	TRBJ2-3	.	CATQGSGASTDTQYF	TGTGCCACCCAGGGGAGCGGGGCTAGCACAGATACGCAGTATTTT
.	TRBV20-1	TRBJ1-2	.	CSASGGTEYGYTF	TGCAGTGCTAGTGGTGGGACCGAGTATGGCTACACCTTC
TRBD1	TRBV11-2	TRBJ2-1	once	CASSPHRQGANNEQFF	TGTGCCAGCAGCCCCCATAGGCAGGGGGCAAACAATGAGCAGTTCTTC
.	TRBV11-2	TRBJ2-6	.	CASSYGPEINVLTF	TGTGCCAGCAGTTATGGGCCGGAGATCAACGTCCTGACTTTC
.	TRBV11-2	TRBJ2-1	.	CASSLVGGPTQMQFF	TGTGCCAGCAGCTTAGTTGGGGGTCCTACCCAGATGCAGTTCTTC
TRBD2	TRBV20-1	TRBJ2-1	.	CSASGSGATYNEQFF	TGCAGTGCTAGTGGCAGCGGGGCTACCTACAATGAGCAGTTCTTC
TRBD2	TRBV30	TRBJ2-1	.	CAWEQLAGGHNEQFF	TGTGCCTGGGAGCAACTAGCGGGGGGCCACAATGAGCAGTTCTTC
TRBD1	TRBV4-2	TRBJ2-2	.	CASSQSRQGANTGELFF	TGTGCCAGCAGCCAATCAAGACAGGGGGCGAACACCGGGGAGCTGTTTTTT
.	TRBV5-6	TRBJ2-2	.	CASSLSVGELFF	TGTGCCAGCAGCTTGTCAGTCGGGGAGCTGTTTTTT
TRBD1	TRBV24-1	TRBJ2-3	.	CATSDPTKDRDTQYF	TGTGCCACCAGTGATCCGACCAAGGACAGGGATACGCAGTATTTT
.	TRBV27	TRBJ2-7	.	CASSVTADYEQYF	TGTGCCAGCAGTGTGACAGCCGACTACGAGCAGTACTTC
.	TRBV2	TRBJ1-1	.	CASSDPGQGVETEAFF	TGTGCCAGCAGTGACCCTGGTCAAGGGGTCGAGACTGAAGCTTTCTTT
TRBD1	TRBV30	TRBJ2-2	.	CAWTNTGTGISGELFF	TGTGCCTGGACCAACACCGGGACAGGGATAAGCGGGGAGCTGTTTTTT
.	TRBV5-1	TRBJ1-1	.	CASSMRVRGYTEAFF	TGCGCCAGCAGCATGCGGGTAAGGGGGTACACTGAAGCTTTCTTT
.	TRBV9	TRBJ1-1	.	CASSVASGGTEAFF	TGTGCCAGCAGCGTAGCCTCAGGAGGGACTGAAGCTTTCTTT
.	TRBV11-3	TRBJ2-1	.	CASSSRGTAYNEQFF	TGTGCCAGCAGCTCCCGCGGGACAGCCTACAATGAGCAGTTCTTC
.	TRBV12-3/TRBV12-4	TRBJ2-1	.	CASSTTQGANEQFF	TGTGCCAGCAGTACCACACAAGGGGCCAATGAGCAGTTCTTC
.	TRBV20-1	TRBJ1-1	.	CSASTGTSNTEAFF	TGCAGTGCTAGTACCGGGACCTCGAACACTGAAGCTTTCTTT
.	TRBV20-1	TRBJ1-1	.	CSARDPTAHTEAFF	TGCAGTGCTAGAGATCCTACAGCCCACACTGAAGCTTTCTTT
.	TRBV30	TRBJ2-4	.	CAWNPESGKNIQYF	TGTGCCTGGAACCCGGAGTCCGGCAAAAACATTCAGTACTTC
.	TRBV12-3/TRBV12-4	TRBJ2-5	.	CASSHSLTGTHQETQYF	TGTGCCAGCAGTCACTCTCTTACCGGGACCCACCAAGAGACCCAGTACTTC
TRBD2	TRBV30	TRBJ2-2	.	CAWSQGLAGRTELFF	TGTGCCTGGAGTCAGGGACTAGCGGGGAGAACCGAGCTGTTTTTT
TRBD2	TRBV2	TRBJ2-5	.	CASSGIAGAGETQYF	TGTGCCAGCAGTGGGATAGCGGGGGCCGGGGAGACCCAGTACTTC
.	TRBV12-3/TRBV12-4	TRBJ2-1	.	CASSSSGNFGNEQFF	TGTGCCAGCAGTTCCTCAGGGAACTTCGGGAATGAGCAGTTCTTC
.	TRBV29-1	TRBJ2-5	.	CSVGFSYRDREETQYF	TGCAGCGTTGGTTTCTCCTATCGGGACCGCGAAGAGACCCAGTACTTC
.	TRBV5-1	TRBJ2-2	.	CASSYDTGELFF	TGCGCCAGCAGCTATGACACCGGGGAGCTGTTTTTT
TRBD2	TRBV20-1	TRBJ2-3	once	CSAISGGAGTDTQYF	TGCAGTGCTATTAGCGGGGGGGCCGGCACAGATACGCAGTATTTT
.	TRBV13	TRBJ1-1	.	CASSLSVLNTEAFF	TGTGCCAGCAGCCTTTCAGTCTTGAACACTGAAGCTTTCTTT
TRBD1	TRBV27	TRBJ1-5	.	CASSPGQGYQPQHF	TGTGCCAGCAGTCCCGGACAGGGATATCAGCCCCAGCATTTT
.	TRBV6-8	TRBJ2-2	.	CASREPAGELFF	TGTGCCAGCAGGGAGCCGGCTGGGGAGCTGTTTTTT
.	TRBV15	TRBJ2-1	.	CATSSPKASGEQFF	TGTGCCACCAGCTCCCCGAAGGCTTCGGGTGAGCAGTTCTTC
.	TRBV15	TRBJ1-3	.	CATSRDQGTQDTIYF	TGTGCCACCAGCAGAGACCAGGGAACCCAGGACACCATATATTTT
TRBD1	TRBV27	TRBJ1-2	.	CASSLIGRGFSYGYTF	TGTGCCAGCAGTTTAATCGGCAGGGGGTTTAGTTATGGCTACACCTTC
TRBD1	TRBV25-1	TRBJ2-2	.	CASSAGQGDTGELFF	TGTGCCAGCAGTGCGGGACAGGGGGATACCGGGGAGCTGTTTTTT
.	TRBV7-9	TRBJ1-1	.	CASTQGVSGTEAFF	TGTGCCAGCACTCAAGGGGTAAGCGGCACTGAAGCTTTCTTT
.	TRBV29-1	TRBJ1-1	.	CSVEEGDAEAFF	TGCAGCGTTGAGGAGGGGGACGCTGAAGCTTTCTTT
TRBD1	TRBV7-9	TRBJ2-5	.	CASSGDRSGETQYF	TGTGCCAGCAGCGGGGACAGGTCGGGAGAGACCCAGTACTTC
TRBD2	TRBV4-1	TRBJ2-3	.	CASSQTSRDYPTDTQYF	TGCGCCAGCAGCCAAACCAGCCGGGACTATCCAACAGATACGCAGTATTTT
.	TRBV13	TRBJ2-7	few	CASSLVSYEQYF	TGTGCCAGCAGCTTAGTTTCCTACGAGCAGTACTTC
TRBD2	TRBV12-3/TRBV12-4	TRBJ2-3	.	CASNRLAGGPTDTQYF	TGTGCCAGCAACCGACTAGCGGGGGGGCCCACAGATACGCAGTATTTT
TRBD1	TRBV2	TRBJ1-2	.	CASTGQGAFGYTF	TGTGCCAGCACGGGACAGGGGGCGTTTGGCTACACCTTC
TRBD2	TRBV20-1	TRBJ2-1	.	CSAREEGLASPGEQFF	TGCAGTGCTAGAGAGGAAGGACTAGCGAGCCCCGGTGAGCAGTTCTTC
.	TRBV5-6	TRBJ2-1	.	CASTGDRVGVEQFF	TGTGCCTCGACGGGAGACAGGGTGGGAGTAGAGCAGTTCTTC
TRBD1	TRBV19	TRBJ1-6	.	CASSTPGQAASPLHF	TGTGCCAGTAGTACCCCGGGACAGGCCGCTTCACCCCTCCACTTT
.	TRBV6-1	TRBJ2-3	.	CASKIDNTDTQYF	TGTGCCAGCAAGATCGACAACACAGATACGCAGTATTTT
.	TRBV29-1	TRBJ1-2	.	CSTPNEGRLGYTF	TGCAGCACACCGAATGAAGGGAGGCTTGGCTACACCTTC
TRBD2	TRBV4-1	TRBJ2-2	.	CASSQRPGLAEELFF	TGCGCCAGCAGCCAACGCCCGGGACTAGCGGAGGAGCTGTTTTTT
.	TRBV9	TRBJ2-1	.	CASSVARDNEQFF	TGTGCCAGCAGCGTAGCTCGGGACAATGAGCAGTTCTTC
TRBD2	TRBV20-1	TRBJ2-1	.	CSAPVLAGGGGNEQFF	TGCAGTGCCCCGGTACTAGCGGGGGGAGGGGGGAATGAGCAGTTCTTC
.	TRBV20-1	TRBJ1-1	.	CSARTGMNTEAFF	TGCAGTGCTAGAACAGGGATGAACACTGAAGCTTTCTTT
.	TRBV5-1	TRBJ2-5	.	CASSFLDNLQETQYF	TGCGCCAGCAGCTTCCTGGACAACCTCCAAGAGACCCAGTACTTC
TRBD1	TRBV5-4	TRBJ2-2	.	CASSWGDRDTGELFF	TGTGCCAGCAGCTGGGGAGACAGGGACACCGGGGAGCTGTTTTTT
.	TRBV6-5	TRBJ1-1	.	CASSFSSNTEAFF	TGTGCCAGCAGTTTTTCGTCGAACACTGAAGCTTTCTTT
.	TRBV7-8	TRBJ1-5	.	CASSSSTAAGQPQHF	TGTGCCAGCAGCTCTTCGACAGCAGCGGGTCAGCCCCAGCATTTT
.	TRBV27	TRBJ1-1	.	CASSRSGYTEAFF	TGTGCCAGCAGTCGCTCGGGCTACACTGAAGCTTTCTTT
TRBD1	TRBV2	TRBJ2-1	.	CASREGTVNEQFF	TGTGCCAGCAGGGAAGGGACAGTCAATGAGCAGTTCTTC